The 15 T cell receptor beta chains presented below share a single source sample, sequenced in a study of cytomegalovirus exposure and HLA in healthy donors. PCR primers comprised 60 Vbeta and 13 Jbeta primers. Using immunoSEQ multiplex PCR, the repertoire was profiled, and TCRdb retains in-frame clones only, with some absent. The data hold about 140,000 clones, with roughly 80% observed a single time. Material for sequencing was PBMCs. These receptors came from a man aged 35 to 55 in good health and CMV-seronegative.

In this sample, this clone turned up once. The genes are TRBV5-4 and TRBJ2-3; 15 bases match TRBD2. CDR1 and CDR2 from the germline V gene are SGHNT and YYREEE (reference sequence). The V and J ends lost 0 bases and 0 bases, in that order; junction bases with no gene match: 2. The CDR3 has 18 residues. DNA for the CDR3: TGTGCCAGCAGCTTGGGAGGACTAGCGGGGGGGAGCACAGATACGCAGTATTTT. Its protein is CASSLGGLAGGSTDTQYF.

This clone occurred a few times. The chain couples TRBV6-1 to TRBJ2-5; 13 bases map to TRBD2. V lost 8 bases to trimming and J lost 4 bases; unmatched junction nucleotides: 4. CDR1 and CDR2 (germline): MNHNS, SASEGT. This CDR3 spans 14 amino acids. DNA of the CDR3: TGTGCCAGCCGACTAGCGGGGGGTAGAGAGACCCAGTACTTC. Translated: CASRLAGGRETQYF.

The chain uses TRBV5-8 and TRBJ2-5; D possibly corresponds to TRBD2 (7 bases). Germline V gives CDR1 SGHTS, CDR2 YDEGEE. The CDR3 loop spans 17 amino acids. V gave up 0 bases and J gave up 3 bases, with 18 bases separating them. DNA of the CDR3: TGTGCCAGCAGCTTGGGGGCCGGGGGGCCTTCTAAAGAGACCCAGTACTTC. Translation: CASSLGAGGPSKETQYF.

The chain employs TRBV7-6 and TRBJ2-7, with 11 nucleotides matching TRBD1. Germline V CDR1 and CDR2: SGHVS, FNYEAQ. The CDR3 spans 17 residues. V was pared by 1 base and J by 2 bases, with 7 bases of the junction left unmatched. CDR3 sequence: CASSLGIGQGAAYEQYF. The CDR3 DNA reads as TGTGCCAGCAGCTTAGGGATCGGACAGGGGGCAGCCTACGAGCAGTACTTC.

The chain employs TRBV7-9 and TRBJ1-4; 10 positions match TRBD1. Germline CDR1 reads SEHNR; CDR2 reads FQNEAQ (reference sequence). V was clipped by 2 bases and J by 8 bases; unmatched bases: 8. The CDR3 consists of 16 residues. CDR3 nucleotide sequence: TGTGCCAGCAGCTTACCCCCCGGGACAGGGGACGAAAAACTGTTTTTT. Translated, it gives CASSLPPGTGDEKLFF.

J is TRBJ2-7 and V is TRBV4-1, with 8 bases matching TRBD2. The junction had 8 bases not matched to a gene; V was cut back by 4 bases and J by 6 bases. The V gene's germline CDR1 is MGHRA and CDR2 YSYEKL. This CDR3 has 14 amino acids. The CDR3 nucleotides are TGCGCCAGCAGCCGCCCCGGGGGGGGCGTCGAGCAGTACTTC. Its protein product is CASSRPGGGVEQYF.

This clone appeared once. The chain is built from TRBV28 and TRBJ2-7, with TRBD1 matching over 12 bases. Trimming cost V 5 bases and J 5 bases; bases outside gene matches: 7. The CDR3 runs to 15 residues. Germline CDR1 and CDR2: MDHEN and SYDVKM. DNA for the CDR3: TGTGCCAGCAGTCCAGGGGGACAGGGGGCCCACGAGCAGTACTTC. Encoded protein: CASSPGGQGAHEQYF.

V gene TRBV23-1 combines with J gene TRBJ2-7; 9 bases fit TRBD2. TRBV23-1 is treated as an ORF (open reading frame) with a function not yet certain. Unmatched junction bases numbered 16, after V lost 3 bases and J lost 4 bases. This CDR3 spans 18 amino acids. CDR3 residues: CASSHHPAAGGAQYEQYF. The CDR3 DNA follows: TGCGCCAGCAGTCACCACCCCGCCGCGGGGGGGGCCCAGTACGAGCAGTACTTC.

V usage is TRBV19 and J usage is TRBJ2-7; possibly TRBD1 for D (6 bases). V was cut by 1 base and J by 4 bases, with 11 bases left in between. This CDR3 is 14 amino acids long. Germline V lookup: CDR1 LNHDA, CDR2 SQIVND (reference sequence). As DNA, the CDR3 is TGTGCCAGTAGTATAGTACAGGGTGGTTACGAGCAGTACTTC. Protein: CASSIVQGGYEQYF. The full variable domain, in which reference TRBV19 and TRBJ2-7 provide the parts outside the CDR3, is DGGITQSPKYLFRKEGQNVTLSCEQNLNHDAMYWYRQDPGQGLRLIYYSQIVNDFQKGDIAEGYSVSREKKESFPLTVTSAQKNPTAFYLCASSIVQGGYEQYFGPGTRLTVT.

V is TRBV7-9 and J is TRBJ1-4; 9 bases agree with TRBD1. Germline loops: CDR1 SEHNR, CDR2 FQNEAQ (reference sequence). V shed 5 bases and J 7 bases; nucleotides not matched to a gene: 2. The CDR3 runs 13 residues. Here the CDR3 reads CASSTDRGEKLFF. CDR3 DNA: TGTGCCAGCAGCACGGACAGGGGTGAAAAACTGTTTTTT.

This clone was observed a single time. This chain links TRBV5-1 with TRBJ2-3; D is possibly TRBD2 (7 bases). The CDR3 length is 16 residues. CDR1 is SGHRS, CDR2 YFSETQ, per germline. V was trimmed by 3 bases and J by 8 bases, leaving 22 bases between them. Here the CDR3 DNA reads TGCGCCAGCAGCTGGGAGGGGGGGACTTCCCTGGGTACGCAGTATTTT. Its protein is CASSWEGGTSLGTQYF.

The CDR3 bases are TGTGCCAGCAGCCAAGGACAGGTCGGGGATTCACCCCTCCACTTT. Translating gives CASSQGQVGDSPLHF. The gene calls are TRBV4-2 and TRBJ1-6; a weak D match, TRBD1 (6 bases). Germline V CDR1 and CDR2: LGHNA, YNFKEQ. This CDR3 has 15 amino acids. V lost 1 base, J lost 8 bases, and 12 bases lay in between.

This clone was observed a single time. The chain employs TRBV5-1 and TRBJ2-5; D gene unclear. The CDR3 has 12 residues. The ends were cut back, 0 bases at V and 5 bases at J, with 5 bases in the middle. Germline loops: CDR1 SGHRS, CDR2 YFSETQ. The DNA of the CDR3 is TGCGCCAGCAGCTTGGCTGTGGAGACCCAGTACTTC. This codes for CASSLAVETQYF.

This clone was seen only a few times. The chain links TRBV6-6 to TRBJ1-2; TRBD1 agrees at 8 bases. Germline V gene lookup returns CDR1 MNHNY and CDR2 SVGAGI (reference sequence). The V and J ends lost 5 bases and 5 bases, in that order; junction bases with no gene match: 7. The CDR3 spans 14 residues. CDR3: CASSGQGQAYGYTF. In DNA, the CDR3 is TGTGCCAGCAGTGGACAGGGCCAAGCTTATGGCTACACCTTC.

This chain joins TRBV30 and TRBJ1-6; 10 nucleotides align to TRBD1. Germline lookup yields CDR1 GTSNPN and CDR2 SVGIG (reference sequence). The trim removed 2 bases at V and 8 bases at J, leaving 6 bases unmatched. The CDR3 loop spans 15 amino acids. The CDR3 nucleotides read TGTGCCTGGAGTCTGACCGGACAGGGGGATTCACCCCTCCACTTT. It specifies CAWSLTGQGDSPLHF.